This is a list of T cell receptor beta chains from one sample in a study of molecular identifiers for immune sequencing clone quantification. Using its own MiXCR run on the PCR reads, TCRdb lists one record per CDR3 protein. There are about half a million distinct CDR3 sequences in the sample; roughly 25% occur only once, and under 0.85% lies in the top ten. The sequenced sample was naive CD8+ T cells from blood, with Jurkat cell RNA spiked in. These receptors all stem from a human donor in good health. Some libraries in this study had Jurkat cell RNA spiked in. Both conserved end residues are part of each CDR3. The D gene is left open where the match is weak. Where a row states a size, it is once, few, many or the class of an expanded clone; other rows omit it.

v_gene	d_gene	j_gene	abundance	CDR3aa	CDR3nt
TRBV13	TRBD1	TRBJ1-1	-	CASSLPTGGWEAFF	TGTGCCAGCAGCTTACCCACAGGGGGCTGGGAAGCTTTCTTT
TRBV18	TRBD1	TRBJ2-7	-	CASSPRPGQGTYEQYF	TGTGCCAGCTCACCACGACCGGGACAGGGGACCTACGAGCAGTACTTC
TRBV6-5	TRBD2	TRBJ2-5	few	CASSSPRLAGLETQYF	TGTGCCAGCAGTTCGCCACGACTAGCGGGGTTAGAGACCCAGTACTTC
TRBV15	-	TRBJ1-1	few	CATSRTAMNTEAFF	TGTGCCACCAGTAGGACAGCTATGAACACTGAAGCTTTCTTT
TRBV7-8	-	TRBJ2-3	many	CASSGKIASTDTQYF	TGTGCCAGCAGCGGAAAGATCGCTAGCACAGATACGCAGTATTTT
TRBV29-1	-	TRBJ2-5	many	CSVVRETQYF	TGCAGCGTTGTGAGAGAGACCCAGTACTTC
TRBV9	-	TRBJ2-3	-	CASSVDGGVAGDTQYF	TGTGCCAGCAGCGTAGACGGCGGGGTGGCCGGAGATACGCAGTATTTT
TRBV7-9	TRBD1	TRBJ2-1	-	CASSSTRTGGSYNEQFF	TGTGCCAGCAGCTCGACACGGACAGGGGGCTCCTACAATGAGCAGTTCTTC
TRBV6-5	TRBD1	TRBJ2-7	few	CASSYAGTGDEQYF	TGTGCCAGCAGTTACGCGGGGACAGGGGACGAGCAGTACTTC
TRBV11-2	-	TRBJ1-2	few	CASSLGAGHYGYTF	TGTGCCAGCAGCTTAGGGGCAGGCCACTATGGCTACACCTTC
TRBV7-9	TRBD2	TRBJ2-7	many	CASTNLGGTSSYEQYF	TGTGCCAGCACCAACCTGGGGGGGACTAGCTCCTACGAGCAGTACTTC
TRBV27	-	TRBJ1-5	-	CASRAGVRNQPQHF	TGTGCCAGCAGGGCAGGGGTGAGGAATCAGCCCCAGCATTTT
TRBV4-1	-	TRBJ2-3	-	CARRLGTTAVQYF	TGCGCCCGCCGCCTAGGAACTACAGCCGTGCAGTATTTT
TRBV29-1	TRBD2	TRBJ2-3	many	CSVGGTGGQIQDTQYF	TGCAGCGTTGGGGGTACGGGGGGGCAGATTCAAGATACGCAGTATTTT
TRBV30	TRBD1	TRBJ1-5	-	CAWSVGVRQGNQPQHF	TGTGCCTGGAGTGTCGGGGTACGACAGGGAAATCAGCCCCAGCATTTT
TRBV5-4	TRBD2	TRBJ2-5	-	CASSGTSGGFETQYF	TGTGCCAGCAGCGGAACTAGCGGGGGATTTGAGACCCAGTACTTC
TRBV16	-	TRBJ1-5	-	CASSHGEGNQPQHF	TGTGCCAGCAGCCATGGGGAAGGGAATCAGCCCCAGCATTTT